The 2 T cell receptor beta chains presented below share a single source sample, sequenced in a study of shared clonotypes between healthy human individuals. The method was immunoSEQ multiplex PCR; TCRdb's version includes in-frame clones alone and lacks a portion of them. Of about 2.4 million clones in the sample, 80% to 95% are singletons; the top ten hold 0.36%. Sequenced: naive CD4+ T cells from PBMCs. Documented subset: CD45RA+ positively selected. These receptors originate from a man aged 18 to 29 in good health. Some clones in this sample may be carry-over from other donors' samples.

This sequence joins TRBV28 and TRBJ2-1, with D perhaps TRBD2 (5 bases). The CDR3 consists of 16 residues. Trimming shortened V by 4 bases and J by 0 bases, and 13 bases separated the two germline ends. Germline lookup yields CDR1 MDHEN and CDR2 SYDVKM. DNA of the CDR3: TGTGCCAGCAGTTCCCTTGGGAGTAGCTCCTACAATGAGCAGTTCTTC. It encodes CASSSLGSSSYNEQFF.

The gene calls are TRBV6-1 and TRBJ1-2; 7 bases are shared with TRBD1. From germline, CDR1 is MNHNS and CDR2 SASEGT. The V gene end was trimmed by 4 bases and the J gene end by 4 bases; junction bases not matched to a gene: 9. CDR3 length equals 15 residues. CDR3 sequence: CASSAGKTGAYGYTF. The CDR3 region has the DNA TGTGCCAGCAGTGCGGGTAAAACAGGGGCCTATGGCTACACCTTC.